This entry lists 11 T cell receptor beta chains sequenced from one sample in a study of blood T cell repertoires in COVID-19. The method was immunoSEQ multiplex PCR; TCRdb's version includes in-frame clones alone and lacks a portion of them. The sample lists 150,000 to 200,000 clones, about 81% seen once, with roughly 11% in the top ten. Sequences were obtained from peripheral blood. The source is a human donor in a cohort sampled during active COVID-19.

The rearrangement joins TRBV7-9 to TRBJ2-5; 9 bases match TRBD2. Germline V CDR1 and CDR2: SEHNR, FQNEAQ (reference sequence). After removal of 1 base from V and 1 base from J, the junction contained 1 base not matched to a gene. The CDR3 is 15 amino acids. CDR3 in amino acids: CASSLEAGGQETQYF. The CDR3, as DNA: TGTGCCAGCAGCTTAGAAGCGGGGGGCCAAGAGACCCAGTACTTC.

The chain joins TRBV3-1 (or the pseudogene TRBV3-2) to TRBJ2-5; 9 positions match TRBD2. CDR1 and CDR2 from the germline V gene are LGHDT and YNNKEL (reference sequence). The CDR3 contains 17 residues. Trimming at V came to 1 base and at J to 5 bases, leaving 11 bases not matched to a gene. The CDR3 coding sequence is TGTGCCAGCAGCCAAGGGGCCCCCAGGAGCGGGGGGGAGACCCAGTACTTC. Translated: CASSQGAPRSGGETQYF.

The CDR3, as DNA: TGTGCCAGCAGATGGGCCGACACCGGGGAGCTGTTTTTT. Translated: CASRWADTGELFF. The V gene is TRBV6-6, the J gene TRBJ2-2, with D hard to call. Trimming cost V 6 bases and J 3 bases, with 8 bases left between them. Per germline, CDR1 MNHNY and CDR2 SVGAGI (reference sequence). CDR3 size: 13 residues.

The V gene is TRBV11-3, the J gene TRBJ2-3; 8 bases align to TRBD2. J lost 4 bases, V lost 1 base, and 4 bases had no gene match. CDR3 length: 15 residues. Germline loops: CDR1 SGHNT, CDR2 YENEEA. The CDR3 region is CASSLAGGDADTQYF. The CDR3 DNA reads TGTGCCAGCAGCTTAGCCGGGGGGGACGCAGATACGCAGTATTTT. The full variable domain, with the rest looked up from reference TRBV11-3 and TRBJ2-3, is EAGVVQSPRYKIIEKKQPVAFWCNPISGHNTLYWYLQNLGQGPELLIRYENEEAVDDSQLPKDRFSAERLKGVDSTLKIQPAELGDSAVYLCASSLAGGDADTQYFGPGTRLTVL.

V usage is TRBV14 and J usage is TRBJ2-7; D is uncertain. This CDR3 spans 13 amino acids. Trimming shortened V by 4 bases and J by 5 bases, and 12 bases separated the two germline ends. Germline lookup yields CDR1 SGHDN and CDR2 FVKESK. The CDR3 DNA reads as TGTGCCAGCAGCCCCTCCCTGAGGCACGAGCAGTACTTC. This translates into CASSPSLRHEQYF.

The rearrangement uses TRBV4-2 and TRBJ2-7; 11 bases map to TRBD2. Trimming cost V 4 bases and J 2 bases; bases outside gene matches: 4. Germline loops: CDR1 LGHNA, CDR2 YNFKEQ. CDR3 length: 15 amino acids. CDR3 DNA sequence: TGTGCCAGCAGCCCAACTAGCGGGAGTGCCTACGAGCAGTACTTC. Translated: CASSPTSGSAYEQYF.

The chain is built from TRBV7-9 and TRBJ1-6; D remains ambiguous. V gave up 5 bases and J gave up 5 bases, with 4 bases separating them. The CDR3 is 12 residues long. Germline V lookup: CDR1 SEHNR, CDR2 FQNEAQ (reference sequence). CDR3 bases: TGTGCCAGCAGCCCTGATAATTCACCCCTCCACTTT. This sequence encodes CASSPDNSPLHF.

This chain links TRBV2 with TRBJ1-5; weak D call: TRBD1 (5 bases). CDR3 length: 15 residues. With 3 bases removed from V and 6 bases from J, the gap between germline ends came to 15 bases. The germline V gene has CDR1 SNHLY and CDR2 FYNNEI. DNA of the CDR3: TGTGCCAGCAGTGAGGCCCTGGGGGGTGGTCAGCCCCAGCATTTT. It translates to CASSEALGGGQPQHF.

The J gene is TRBJ2-2, the V gene TRBV2, with 12 positions matching TRBD2. Germline loops: CDR1 SNHLY, CDR2 FYNNEI. The junction had 3 bases not matched to a gene; V was cut back by 7 bases and J by 3 bases. This CDR3 has 15 residues. The CDR3 nucleotides read TGTGCCAGCACCCGACTAGCGGGGGACACCGGGGAGCTGTTTTTT. Amino acid sequence: CASTRLAGDTGELFF.

The J gene is TRBJ2-7, the V gene TRBV19; TRBD2 matches 10 bases. V lost 3 bases to trimming and J lost 7 bases; unmatched junction nucleotides: 6. In germline, CDR1 is LNHDA, CDR2 SQIVND (reference sequence). The CDR3 is 14 amino acids. The CDR3: CASSISLAGREQYF. The CDR3 nucleotides read TGTGCCAGTAGTATCTCACTAGCGGGAAGGGAGCAGTACTTC.

The chain carries TRBV10-1 and TRBJ2-1; D unclear. The V gene lost 3 bases and the J gene lost 5 bases, with 14 bases spanning the gap. CDR1 is WNHNN, CDR2 SYGVQD, per germline (reference sequence). CDR3 length equals 15 residues. CDR3 nucleotides: TGCGCCAGCAGTGACGGCGGTCCGCGGAACAATGAGCAGTTCTTC. It yields the protein CASSDGGPRNNEQFF.